A single sample is the source of the 21 T cell receptor beta chains below, sequenced in a study of chemoradiotherapy in HPV16-positive cancers. Profiling relied on immunoSEQ multiplex PCR, and the TCRdb table lists in-frame clones only, not all of them. The data hold 30,000 to 45,000 clones, with around four fifths observed a single time. The input for sequencing was blood, taken from a patient who underwent chemoradiotherapy. These receptors all stem from a human donor with HPV-associated anogenital cancer.

The sample holds one count of this clone. The rearrangement links TRBV18 to TRBJ2-7; possibly TRBD1 or TRBD2 for D (5 bases each). V lost 3 bases to trimming and J lost 3 bases, with 18 bases between them. Germline CDR1 KGHSH, CDR2 LQKENI. There are 16 residues in the CDR3. This CDR3 is CASSPDGTSGYYEQYF. Here the CDR3 DNA reads TGTGCCAGCTCACCCGATGGGACGTCGGGTTACTACGAGCAGTACTTC.

This clone was seen just once. V gene TRBV27 combines with J gene TRBJ1-5, with D perhaps matching TRBD1 (5 bases). CDR3 length: 15 amino acids. The V and J ends lost 4 bases and 5 bases respectively, with 15 bases between them. Germline V gives CDR1 MNHEY, CDR2 SMNVEV (reference sequence). The DNA for the CDR3 is TGTGCCAGCAGTTCCTGGGGGGGGACTGATCAGCCCCAGCATTTT. This encodes CASSSWGGTDQPQHF.

The rearrangement joins TRBV7-3 to TRBJ2-3, with 15 bases matching TRBD2. The V gene end was trimmed by 5 bases and the J gene end by 5 bases; junction bases not matched to a gene: 5. Germline loops: CDR1 SGHTA, CDR2 FQGTGA. The CDR3 covers 16 residues. This CDR3 is CASSIGLAGGIDTQYF. The DNA for the CDR3 is TGTGCCAGCAGCATCGGACTAGCGGGGGGGATAGATACGCAGTATTTT.

The chain couples TRBV25-1 to TRBJ1-2; 7 bases agree with TRBD1. V lost 2 bases to trimming and J lost 8 bases; unmatched junction nucleotides: 5. The CDR3 totals 13 residues. Germline-derived CDR1 and CDR2 are MGHDK and SYGVNS. CDR3 in amino acids: CASSEQGGAGYTF. The CDR3, as DNA: TGTGCCAGCAGTGAACAAGGGGGCGCGGGCTACACCTTC.

This clone occurred once. The V call is TRBV7-6, the J call TRBJ1-3; D is possibly TRBD1 (5 bases). The CDR3 has 15 residues. Trimming cost V 4 bases and J 0 bases, with 10 bases left between them. Germline CDR1 and CDR2: SGHVS and FNYEAQ. The CDR3 nucleotides read TGTGCCAGCAGCTCAGACAGTGTCTCTGGAAACACCATATATTTT. Protein sequence: CASSSDSVSGNTIYF.

The chain carries TRBV7-3 and TRBJ2-2; no clear D gene. The V end lost 1 base, the J end lost 7 bases, and 7 bases lay between the germline ends. Germline V gene data show CDR1 as SGHTA and CDR2 as FQGTGA. The CDR3 runs to 13 residues. CDR3 in amino acids: CASSLNWGGELFF. The CDR3 region has the DNA TGTGCCAGCAGCTTAAATTGGGGCGGGGAGCTGTTTTTT.

The chain uses TRBV5-1 and TRBJ1-3, with 10 bases matching TRBD1. Germline assignment: CDR1 SGHRS and CDR2 YFSETQ. J was trimmed by 2 bases and V by 3 bases; bases with no gene match: 11. The CDR3 has 18 residues. The CDR3 loop reads CASSSVPGQGMTGNTIYF. The CDR3 DNA follows: TGCGCCAGCAGCTCTGTCCCGGGACAGGGGATGACTGGAAACACCATATATTTT.

J is TRBJ2-3 and V is TRBV6-5, with 7 nucleotides matching TRBD2. V lost 3 bases to trimming and J lost 10 bases; unmatched junction nucleotides: 7. Germline CDR1 MNHEY, CDR2 SVGAGI. The CDR3 sequence is 13 residues long. CDR3 amino acids: CASSYNRGGAQYF. In nucleotides, the CDR3 is TGTGCCAGCAGTTATAACCGCGGGGGAGCGCAGTATTTT.

The chain has TRBV5-1 and TRBJ2-7; tentatively, D is TRBD1 (5 bases). This CDR3 contains 15 residues. Germline loops: CDR1 SGHRS, CDR2 YFSETQ. Trimming took off 4 bases at V and 1 base at J, with 15 bases between the two ends. CDR3 nucleotides: TGCGCCAGCAGCCAAGCAGGGATAGGGTCCTACGAGCAGTACTTC. The encoded protein is CASSQAGIGSYEQYF.

The chain joins TRBV7-7 to TRBJ2-3, with 8 nucleotides matching TRBD2. From germline, CDR1 is SSHAT and CDR2 FNYEAQ (reference sequence). This CDR3 region has 15 residues. V shed 5 bases and J 2 bases; nucleotides not matched to a gene: 6. In nucleotides, the CDR3 is TGTGCCAGCAGCGCAGCGGGGGCGACCACAGATACGCAGTATTTT. It codes for CASSAAGATTDTQYF. The full variable domain, its missing parts supplied by reference TRBV7-7 and TRBJ2-3, is GAGVSQSPRYKVTKRGQDVTLRCDPISSHATLYWYQQALGQGPEFLTYFNYEAQPDKSGLPSDRFSAERPEGSISTLTIQRTEQRDSAMYRCASSAAGATTDTQYFGPGTRLTVL.

This chain joins TRBV5-6 and TRBJ2-2; 8 bases align to TRBD2. V shed 0 bases and J 1 base; nucleotides not matched to a gene: 2. Germline V lookup: CDR1 SGHDT, CDR2 YYEEEE. The CDR3 consists of 16 residues. The CDR3 loop is CASSLGLARNTGELFF. The CDR3 coding sequence is TGTGCCAGCAGCTTGGGACTAGCGCGGAACACCGGGGAGCTGTTTTTT. The full variable domain, rest sourced from reference TRBV5-6 and TRBJ2-2, is DAGVTQSPTHLIKTRGQQVTLRCSPKSGHDTVSWYQQALGQGPQFIFQYYEEEERQRGNFPDRFSGHQFPNYSSELNVNALLLGDSALYLCASSLGLARNTGELFFGEGSRLTVL.

In this sample, this clone turned up once. The chain employs TRBV6-5 and TRBJ1-4; D gene unclear. There are 15 residues in the CDR3. The ends were cut back, 0 bases at V and 4 bases at J, with 9 bases in the middle. The germline V gene encodes CDR1 MNHEY and CDR2 SVGAGI. The CDR3 loop is CASSYSTGFNEKLFF. Written as DNA, the CDR3 is TGTGCCAGCAGTTACTCAACTGGGTTTAATGAAAAACTGTTTTTT.

Only one count was recorded for this clone. V is TRBV10-3 and J is TRBJ1-5; a possible D gene is TRBD1 (5 bases). Trimming took off 6 bases at V and 0 bases at J, with 9 bases between the two ends. From germline, CDR1 is ENHRY and CDR2 SYGVKD. The CDR3 is 14 amino acids. The CDR3 sequence is CAISQQVSNQPQHF. The DNA for the CDR3 is TGTGCCATCAGCCAACAGGTTAGCAATCAGCCCCAGCATTTT.

The V gene is TRBV5-5, the J gene TRBJ2-5; 8 positions match TRBD2. The CDR3 is 15 residues long. The J segment lost 2 bases and the V segment lost 2 bases, leaving 5 bases of the junction unmatched. Per germline, CDR1 SGHKS and CDR2 YYEKEE (reference sequence). The DNA of the CDR3 is TGTGCCAGCAGCTTTGGCCCTAGCGGGCAAGAGACCCAGTACTTC. Translation gives CASSFGPSGQETQYF. Supplemented by reference TRBV5-5 and TRBJ2-5, the full variable domain reads DAGVTQSPTHLIKTRGQQVTLRCSPISGHKSVSWYQQVLGQGPQFIFQYYEKEERGRGNFPDRFSARQFPNYSSELNVNALLLGDSALYLCASSFGPSGQETQYFGPGTRLLVL.

The rearrangement uses TRBV6-6 and TRBJ2-5; 9 bases are shared with TRBD1. CDR3 length: 14 amino acids. Looked up from germline, CDR1 is MNHNY and CDR2 is SVGAGI (reference sequence). V lost 6 bases and J lost 7; bases outside the gene matches: 9. The CDR3 protein is CASRLQGAEGTQYF. The CDR3 DNA reads TGTGCCAGCAGGCTACAGGGGGCCGAAGGGACCCAGTACTTC.

This chain connects TRBV7-8 to TRBJ2-1; 7 positions agree with TRBD2. J lost 7 bases, V lost 3 bases, and 6 bases had no gene match. This CDR3 contains 14 residues. In germline, CDR1 is SGHVS, CDR2 FQNEAQ. The CDR3 loop reads CASSLLRGGNEQFF. CDR3 DNA sequence: TGTGCCAGCAGCTTGCTAAGGGGAGGGAATGAGCAGTTCTTC.

This sequence joins TRBV7-2 and TRBJ1-1; the D gene is possibly TRBD1 (6 bases). The germline CDR1 and CDR2 sequences are SGHTA and FQGNSA. CDR3 length equals 11 residues. V was pared by 3 bases and J by 10 bases, with 9 bases between. CDR3 DNA sequence: TGTGCCAGCAGCTTGGGGGCAGGAGCTTTCTTT. Protein: CASSLGAGAFF.

The CDR3: CASSYRTNSNEQYF. Written as DNA, the CDR3 is TGTGCCAGCAGCTACAGGACAAATTCGAACGAGCAGTACTTC. The chain carries TRBV6-6 and TRBJ2-7; TRBD1 might be the D (5 bases). The V end was cut by 6 bases, the J end by 5 bases, with 17 bases between. The CDR3 spans 14 residues. CDR1 is MNHNY, CDR2 SVGAGI, per germline (reference sequence).

This clone was detected a few times. The CDR3, as DNA: TGTGCCAGCAGCAAGAGGTCCAATCAGCCCCAGCATTTT. Translated, it gives CASSKRSNQPQHF. This rearrangement joins TRBV9 to TRBJ1-5, with D unresolved. This CDR3 contains 13 residues. The germline V gene has CDR1 SGDLS and CDR2 YYNGEE. V was clipped by 4 bases and J by 3 bases, with 8 bases between them.

The CDR3 region has the DNA TGTGCCACCAGCAGACGCAGGGGCGAGGCCTACGAGCAGTACTTC. It is translated as CATSRRRGEAYEQYF. The genes are TRBV15 and TRBJ2-7, with D perhaps TRBD1 (6 bases). V lost 2 bases to trimming and J lost 2 bases, with 13 bases between them. The CDR3 is 15 amino acids. The germline CDR1 and CDR2 sequences are LNHNV and YYDKDF (reference sequence).

Only a few counts were recorded for this clone. V and J are TRBV29-1 and TRBJ1-1; D is uncertain. With 5 bases removed from V and 1 base from J, the gap between germline ends came to 11 bases. CDR1 SQVTM and CDR2 ANQGSEA come from the germline V gene. The CDR3 extends over 13 amino acids. The CDR3 is CSVNAGRNTEAFF. The CDR3 DNA sequence: TGCAGCGTTAACGCAGGACGGAACACTGAAGCTTTCTTT.